These T cell receptor beta chains were read from a single sample in a study of blood T cell repertoires in COVID-19. Only in-frame clones appear in the TCRdb table, and some are missing; sequencing was by immunoSEQ multiplex PCR. The table lists 200,000 to 250,000 clones, roughly 85% of them singletons, with over 3% in the top ten. The sequenced sample was PBMCs or T cells enriched from blood (not recorded which). The source is a middle-aged woman with acute COVID-19. Both conserved end residues are part of each CDR3. Fields, in order: D gene, V gene, clone size, J gene, CDR3 protein, CDR3 DNA. D genes are given only for firm matches. Rows give clone size only sometimes, using once, few, many, or a class for an expanded clone.

d_call: TRBD1; v_call: TRBV27; clone_size: NA; j_call: TRBJ1-6; cdr3_aa: CASTFLTGRNSPLHF; cdr3_nt: TGTGCCAGCACCTTTCTGACAGGGCGAAATTCACCCCTCCACTTT
d_call: NA; v_call: TRBV5-4; clone_size: NA; j_call: TRBJ1-2; cdr3_aa: CASSLGALTRDYGYTF; cdr3_nt: TGTGCCAGCAGCTTGGGGGCATTGACGCGGGACTATGGCTACACCTTC
d_call: NA; v_call: TRBV15; clone_size: NA; j_call: TRBJ1-1; cdr3_aa: CATSRGEVMNTEAFF; cdr3_nt: TGTGCCACCAGCAGAGGCGAGGTTATGAACACTGAAGCTTTCTTT
d_call: NA; v_call: TRBV7-3; clone_size: few; j_call: TRBJ2-2; cdr3_aa: CASSRRTENTGELFF; cdr3_nt: TGTGCCAGCAGCCGGCGGACAGAGAACACCGGGGAGCTGTTTTTT
d_call: NA; v_call: TRBV7-8; clone_size: NA; j_call: TRBJ2-7; cdr3_aa: CASTPTGGIESYEQYF; cdr3_nt: TGTGCCAGCACCCCAACCGGGGGAATTGAGTCCTACGAGCAGTACTTC
d_call: NA; v_call: TRBV10-3; clone_size: NA; j_call: TRBJ1-5; cdr3_aa: CAARGAGAQHF; cdr3_nt: TGTGCCGCCCGGGGGGCCGGGGCCCAGCATTTT
d_call: NA; v_call: TRBV7-9; clone_size: NA; j_call: TRBJ2-7; cdr3_aa: CASSFQNYEQYF; cdr3_nt: TGTGCCAGCAGCTTTCAGAACTACGAGCAGTACTTC
d_call: NA; v_call: TRBV21-1; clone_size: NA; j_call: TRBJ1-1; cdr3_aa: CASSSIPRVRHEAFF; cdr3_nt: TGTGCCAGCAGCTCAATTCCGCGGGTACGGCATGAAGCTTTCTTT
d_call: TRBD1; v_call: TRBV3-1/TRBV3-2; clone_size: NA; j_call: TRBJ1-2; cdr3_aa: CASSQGDRANYGYTF; cdr3_nt: TGTGCCAGCAGCCAAGGGGACAGGGCTAACTATGGCTACACCTTC
d_call: NA; v_call: TRBV18; clone_size: NA; j_call: TRBJ2-1; cdr3_aa: CASSPTGRGQFF; cdr3_nt: TGTGCCAGCTCACCCACAGGGCGCGGGCAGTTCTTC
d_call: NA; v_call: TRBV14; clone_size: NA; j_call: TRBJ2-1; cdr3_aa: CASSHLAGASYNEQFF; cdr3_nt: TGTGCCAGCAGCCACCTGGCAGGGGCCTCCTACAATGAGCAGTTCTTC
d_call: NA; v_call: TRBV10-3; clone_size: NA; j_call: TRBJ1-2; cdr3_aa: CAISEDSTYGYTF; cdr3_nt: TGTGCCATCAGTGAGGACAGCACCTATGGCTACACCTTC
d_call: NA; v_call: TRBV11-3; clone_size: NA; j_call: TRBJ1-1; cdr3_aa: CASSLDTGNTEAFF; cdr3_nt: TGTGCCAGCAGCTTAGATACAGGGAACACTGAAGCTTTCTTT
d_call: NA; v_call: TRBV7-2; clone_size: NA; j_call: TRBJ1-4; cdr3_aa: CASSLARGGEVFF; cdr3_nt: TGTGCCAGCAGCTTAGCGCGGGGTGGGGAGGTGTTTTTT
d_call: NA; v_call: TRBV7-9; clone_size: NA; j_call: TRBJ2-7; cdr3_aa: CASRHGQTYEQYF; cdr3_nt: TGTGCCAGCAGGCACGGACAGACCTACGAGCAGTACTTC
d_call: NA; v_call: TRBV5-1; clone_size: NA; j_call: TRBJ1-5; cdr3_aa: CASSWGVGNQPQHF; cdr3_nt: TGCGCCAGCAGCTGGGGGGTCGGCAATCAGCCCCAGCATTTT
d_call: NA; v_call: TRBV9; clone_size: NA; j_call: TRBJ1-5; cdr3_aa: CASSVGGISNQPQHF; cdr3_nt: TGTGCCAGCAGCGTAGGAGGCATTAGCAATCAGCCCCAGCATTTT
d_call: TRBD1; v_call: TRBV6-6; clone_size: NA; j_call: TRBJ1-1; cdr3_aa: CASRPPGQGMTEAFF; cdr3_nt: TGTGCCAGCAGACCGCCGGGACAGGGAATGACTGAAGCTTTCTTT
d_call: TRBD2; v_call: TRBV11-3; clone_size: NA; j_call: TRBJ2-3; cdr3_aa: CASSGAGGSTDTQYF; cdr3_nt: TGTGCCAGCAGCGGGGCGGGGGGCTCGACAGATACGCAGTATTTT
d_call: NA; v_call: TRBV19; clone_size: NA; j_call: TRBJ1-4; cdr3_aa: CASSSQSRRGLRGDEKLFF; cdr3_nt: TGTGCCAGTAGTTCACAATCCCGTCGGGGCCTGCGGGGAGATGAAAAACTGTTTTTT
d_call: NA; v_call: TRBV5-4; clone_size: NA; j_call: TRBJ1-1; cdr3_aa: CAWTLNTEAFF; cdr3_nt: TGTGCCTGGACACTGAACACTGAAGCTTTCTTT
d_call: NA; v_call: TRBV3-1/TRBV3-2; clone_size: NA; j_call: TRBJ1-2; cdr3_aa: CASSQGRFYGYTF; cdr3_nt: TGTGCCAGCAGCCAAGGGAGGTTCTATGGCTACACCTTC
d_call: NA; v_call: TRBV4-2; clone_size: NA; j_call: TRBJ2-2; cdr3_aa: CASSPGQNTGELFF; cdr3_nt: TGTGCCAGCAGCCCGGGACAGAACACCGGGGAGCTGTTTTTT
d_call: NA; v_call: TRBV12-3/TRBV12-4; clone_size: NA; j_call: TRBJ1-1; cdr3_aa: CASNIHLNTEAFF; cdr3_nt: TGTGCCAGCAACATACACCTGAACACTGAAGCTTTCTTT
d_call: NA; v_call: TRBV2; clone_size: few; j_call: TRBJ1-2; cdr3_aa: CASSEAPGAYGYTF; cdr3_nt: TGTGCCAGCAGTGAAGCTCCAGGGGCCTATGGCTACACCTTC
d_call: TRBD1; v_call: TRBV12-5; clone_size: NA; j_call: TRBJ1-2; cdr3_aa: CASGPPGGLSYTF; cdr3_nt: TGTGCTAGTGGTCCGCCAGGGGGTCTGAGCTACACCTTC
d_call: TRBD1; v_call: TRBV5-1; clone_size: NA; j_call: TRBJ1-6; cdr3_aa: CASSLGFAGQGNSPLHF; cdr3_nt: TGCGCCAGCAGCTTGGGCTTTGCGGGACAGGGAAATTCACCCCTCCACTTT